This TCR beta chain was captured in a study of cytomegalovirus exposure and HLA in healthy donors. Study outcomes and limitations: Relative to the approximately 700-donor mean, N-insertions were reportedly fewer in an Asian-associated ancestry cluster in a later analysis. Confirmation was obtained in vitro that a few CMV-associated chains are specific for CMV antigens.

The germline V and J ends were trimmed by 5 bases and 2 bases, with 3 bases remaining between them. From germline, CDR1 is SGHTA and CDR2 FQGNSA. This CDR3 spans 11 amino acids. PCR amplification relied on 60 Vbeta primers (plus 13 Jbeta primers). Using immunoSEQ multiplex PCR, the repertoire was profiled, and TCRdb retains in-frame clones only, with some absent. Among roughly 120,000 clones listed, about 80% were seen once. A word on this clone: What it recognizes is unknown.

The TCR originated in a male donor in good health and CMV-seronegative. V is TRBV7-2 and J is TRBJ2-5, with D unclear. Sequenced sample: PBMCs. As DNA, the CDR3 is TGTGCCAGCAGCGAGCAAGAGACCCAGTACTTC. This codes for CASSEQETQYF.